A selection of T cell receptor beta chains follows, all from one sample in a study of blood T cells in healthy people across ages. TCRdb used MiXCR to reprocess the 5' RACE reads, holding one entry per CDR3 protein. The sample includes 1.4 million or so distinct CDR3 sequences, about 45% of them seen just once. The source material was blood. The receptor set was obtained from a woman aged 18-29 years in good health. CDR3s include the opening cysteine and the closing phenylalanine or tryptophan. D genes are given only for firm matches. Expanded clones get a size class; other rows say once, few or many, or leave the size out.

J | V | size | D | DNA | CDR3
TRBJ2-1 | TRBV5-1 | . | TRBD2 | TGCGCCAGCAGCTTGGGAGGAGCGGGAGTGGTCTACAATGAGCAGTTCTTC | CASSLGGAGVVYNEQFF
TRBJ1-6 | TRBV12-3/TRBV12-4 | few | TRBD1 | TGTGCCACCTCGACAGGGCCGGGTTCACCCCTCCACTTT | CATSTGPGSPLHF
TRBJ2-1 | TRBV29-1 | few | . | TGCAGCGTTGAAGTACCAGATCTCTACAATGAGCGGTTCTTC | CSVEVPDLYNERFF
TRBJ2-5 | TRBV28 | . | TRBD2 | TGTGCCAGCAGTTCCCCTGGACTAGCGGAGTTCTCCTACAATGAGCAGTACTTC | CASSSPGLAEFSYNEQYF
TRBJ2-3 | TRBV27 | . | . | TGTGCCAGCAGAGATGCCCGGGCAAGCACAGATACGCAGTATTTT | CASRDARASTDTQYF
TRBJ2-3 | TRBV27 | . | . | TGTGCCAGCAGTCTCAAAGAAGACACAGATACGCAGTATTTT | CASSLKEDTDTQYF
TRBJ2-3 | TRBV12-3/TRBV12-4 | . | TRBD1 | TGTGCCAGCACCCAACCCGGTGGACAGGGGGGGCCCCACACAGATACGCAGTATTTT | CASTQPGGQGGPHTDTQYF
TRBJ2-7 | TRBV10-3 | . | TRBD2 | TGTGCCATCAGTCTGGGCGGGGGGGCCAACAATGAGCAGTACTTC | CAISLGGGANNEQYF
TRBJ2-1 | TRBV6-2/TRBV6-3 | few | . | TGTGCCAGCAGTTCCCCCCCGGGCTCCGGGAACTACAATGAGCAGTTCTTC | CASSSPPGSGNYNEQFF
TRBJ2-1 | TRBV15 | . | TRBD2 | TGTGCCACCAGCAGACCCGCGGGGGGGATCGCCTACAATGAGCAGTTCTTC | CATSRPAGGIAYNEQFF
TRBJ1-3 | TRBV10-3 | . | . | TGTGCCGTTGGGACAACTTTCTTCTCTGGAAACACCATATATTTT | CAVGTTFFSGNTIYF
TRBJ2-2 | TRBV20-1 | . | TRBD2 | TGCAGTGCTAAAACTAGCGGAAGGAACACCGGGGAGCTGTTTTTT | CSAKTSGRNTGELFF
TRBJ2-1 | TRBV7-9 | many | . | TGTGCCAGCAGCTTAGTTATAGGGGCCCACAATGAGCAGTTCTTC | CASSLVIGAHNEQFF
TRBJ1-4 | TRBV7-2 | few | . | TGTGCCAGCAGCGGACGAGGGTCTAATGAAAAACTGTTTTTT | CASSGRGSNEKLFF
TRBJ2-1 | TRBV5-1 | . | . | TGCGCCAGCAGCTTGACTGCAGGGAGTAATGAGCAGTTCTTC | CASSLTAGSNEQFF
TRBJ1-6 | TRBV3-1 | . | . | TGTGCCAGCAGCCAAGAGGCAAGATCACCCCTCCACTTT | CASSQEARSPLHF
TRBJ2-7 | TRBV10-3 | few | . | TGTGCCATCAGCGAGCCCCGGTGGTTGTTTGGCAATGAGCAGTACTTC | CAISEPRWLFGNEQYF
TRBJ2-5 | TRBV11-2 | many | . | TGTGCCAGCACCTATTCCAATATTGGCGATGAGCAGTACTTC | CASTYSNIGDEQYF
TRBJ1-5 | TRBV27 | . | TRBD1 | TGTGCCAGCAGTTTGGGACAGGGGTGGAATCAGCCCCAGCATTTT | CASSLGQGWNQPQHF
TRBJ2-7 | TRBV7-2 | . | TRBD2 | TGTGCCAGCAGCTTAGCTACAGGGACTAGCGGGAGAACCTACGAGCAGTACTTC | CASSLATGTSGRTYEQYF
TRBJ2-2 | TRBV12-3/TRBV12-4 | few | . | TGTGCCAGCAGATTCGACTACTTCCACGCGAACACCGGGGAGCTGTTTTTT | CASRFDYFHANTGELFF
TRBJ2-3 | TRBV29-1 | few | . | TGCAGCGTTGAGGGGACATCCATCAGCACAGATACGCAGTATTTT | CSVEGTSISTDTQYF
TRBJ1-2 | TRBV20-1 | . | TRBD1 | TGCTGTGTACAGGGGAACTATGGCTACACCTTC | CCVQGNYGYTF
TRBJ1-6 | TRBV3-1 | . | . | TGTGCCAGCAGCCAGTCCCAGAATTCACCCCTCCACTTT | CASSQSQNSPLHF
TRBJ2-7 | TRBV4-1 | few | TRBD2 | TGCGCCAGCAGCCAAGTCGTGCGGGGGGAAACACTCTCCTACGAGCAGTACTTC | CASSQVVRGETLSYEQYF